This T cell receptor beta chain was sequenced during a study of OX40 agonist ivuxolimab in advanced cancers. For the study at large: An agonistic human IgG2 monoclonal antibody against OX40 (CD134) was given.

CDR1 SGHTS and CDR2 YDEGEE come from the germline V gene. This CDR3 is 15 amino acids long. The V gene lost 2 bases and the J gene lost 5 bases, with 16 bases spanning the gap. Sequenced by immunoSEQ multiplex PCR; TCRdb stores in-frame clones only, minus some. The sample includes some 77,000 clones, about 90% of them seen just once. Sequenced material: CD4+ or CD8+ T cells sorted from blood, taken in a trial of the OX40 agonist ivuxolimab. This receptor was obtained from an adult with an advanced solid tumor such as melanoma, head and neck, liver or kidney cancer. This sequence joins TRBV5-8 and TRBJ2-5; perhaps TRBD2 as D (6 bases). CDR3 in amino acids: CASSFGQGGTETQYF. In DNA, the CDR3 is TGTGCCAGCAGCTTCGGGCAGGGCGGGACGGAGACCCAGTACTTC.